Listed here are 20 T cell receptor beta chains from one sample, sequenced in a study of OX40 agonist ivuxolimab in advanced cancers. Assay: immunoSEQ multiplex PCR; the TCRdb copy retains only in-frame clones and omits some. In the table there are more than 55,000 clones, approximately 86% of which are singletons. The sample in question was CD4+ or CD8+ T cells sorted from blood, obtained in a trial of the OX40 agonist ivuxolimab. The source of these receptors is an adult with an advanced solid tumor such as melanoma, head and neck, liver or kidney cancer.

The rearrangement links TRBV19 to TRBJ2-7; D tentatively reads TRBD1 or TRBD2 (5 bases each). The germline gives CDR1 LNHDA, CDR2 SQIVND (reference sequence). Trimming shortened V by 5 bases and J by 3 bases, and 14 bases separated the two germline ends. This CDR3 is 14 amino acids long. CDR3 residues: CASSATRDVYEQYF. CDR3 nucleotides: TGTGCCAGTAGTGCAACCCGGGACGTCTACGAGCAGTACTTC.

The chain couples TRBV5-4 to TRBJ1-4, with TRBD1 matching over 8 bases. The germline gives CDR1 SGHNT, CDR2 YYREEE (reference sequence). V lost 4 bases, J lost 2 bases, and 1 base stayed unmatched. This CDR3 contains 14 residues. The CDR3 sequence is CASSRTGTNEKLFF. DNA of the CDR3: TGTGCCAGCAGCCGGACAGGGACTAATGAAAAACTGTTTTTT.

The chain has TRBV5-1 and TRBJ1-1; TRBD1 aligns across 7 bases. The CDR3 has 12 residues. Per the germline V gene, CDR1 is SGHRS and CDR2 is YFSETQ. V was pared by 3 bases and J by 8 bases, with 4 bases of the junction left unmatched. CDR3 sequence reads: CASSWNRGEAFF. The CDR3 coding sequence is TGCGCCAGCAGCTGGAACAGGGGAGAAGCTTTCTTT.

This clone was counted a single time. The CDR3 coding sequence is TGTGCCAGCAGCCACCTACTAGCGGGGAGAGACGAGCAGTACTTC. The encoded protein is CASSHLLAGRDEQYF. The V gene is TRBV14, the J gene TRBJ2-7; 10 nucleotides match TRBD2. Germline assignment: CDR1 SGHDN and CDR2 FVKESK. The V gene end was trimmed by 3 bases and the J gene end by 5 bases; junction bases not matched to a gene: 7. The CDR3 has 15 residues.

This chain joins TRBV15 and TRBJ2-7; the D is unclear. CDR3 length: 13 amino acids. Between the trimmed V and J ends, which lost 1 base and 7 bases, there was a span of 11 bases. CDR1 LNHNV and CDR2 YYDKDF come from the germline V gene (reference sequence). The CDR3 loop reads CATSRGGRREQYF. CDR3 coding DNA: TGTGCCACCAGCAGAGGAGGCCGGCGTGAGCAGTACTTC.

The rearrangement joins TRBV30 to TRBJ1-5; possibly TRBD1 for D (5 bases). This CDR3 spans 14 amino acids. The V end was cut by 2 bases, the J end by 7 bases, with 15 bases between. Germline V lookup: CDR1 GTSNPN, CDR2 SVGIG (reference sequence). The CDR3 loop reads CAWSIQGRGQPQHF. The CDR3 bases are TGTGCCTGGAGTATTCAGGGTCGTGGACAGCCCCAGCATTTT.

This clone was seen only a few times. The chain is built from TRBV7-2 and TRBJ2-2, with D perhaps TRBD1 (6 bases). This CDR3 has 14 residues. The V gene's germline CDR1 is SGHTA and CDR2 FQGNSA. Trimming stripped 3 bases from V and 5 bases from J, with 10 bases between. The CDR3, as DNA: TGTGCCAGCAGCTTGGACAGCACGACCGGGGAGCTGTTTTTT. Translation: CASSLDSTTGELFF.

This clone was detected only once. The chain is built from TRBV2 and TRBJ2-7; D remains ambiguous. Germline V gene lookup returns CDR1 SNHLY and CDR2 FYNNEI. The V end was cut by 1 base, the J end by 3 bases, with 4 bases between. This CDR3 spans 12 amino acids. The CDR3 sequence: CASSEVYYEQYF. CDR3 sequence (DNA): TGTGCCAGCAGTGAAGTGTACTACGAGCAGTACTTC.

This chain links TRBV5-1 with TRBJ2-1; possible D gene TRBD1, 5 bases. Germline V gives CDR1 SGHRS, CDR2 YFSETQ. Between the trimmed V and J ends, which lost 4 bases and 5 bases, there was a span of 13 bases. The CDR3 runs to 14 residues. The CDR3 is CASSETGLDNEQFF. The CDR3 DNA sequence: TGCGCCAGCAGCGAAACAGGTCTCGACAATGAGCAGTTCTTC.

This chain connects TRBV30 to TRBJ2-7, with unresolved D. The CDR3 totals 12 residues. Trimming left V 3 bases short and J 4 bases short, with 10 bases between. Looked up from germline, CDR1 is GTSNPN and CDR2 is SVGIG (reference sequence). The CDR3 DNA reads as TGTGCCTGGAGGAAGGACGGGTACGAGCAGTACTTC. Translation gives CAWRKDGYEQYF.

V gene TRBV29-1 combines with J gene TRBJ2-1, with D maybe TRBD1 (6 bases). This CDR3 contains 10 residues. Germline CDR1 reads SQVTM; CDR2 reads ANQGSEA. The CDR3 DNA reads TGCACTACAGGGTTGAATGAGCAGTTCTTC. Translating gives CTTGLNEQFF.

This sequence joins TRBV19 and TRBJ2-3; D gene uncertain. Germline CDR1 LNHDA, CDR2 SQIVND (reference sequence). With 2 bases removed from V and 0 bases from J, the gap between germline ends came to 9 bases. This CDR3 region has 15 residues. CDR3 amino acids: CASSIQSGSTDTQYF. The CDR3 bases are TGTGCCAGTAGTATACAGTCCGGAAGCACAGATACGCAGTATTTT.

This clone was observed a single time. V usage is TRBV10-3 and J usage is TRBJ1-1; D is undetermined. V lost 10 bases, J lost 0 bases, and 6 bases lay in between. CDR3 length: 11 residues. In germline, CDR1 is ENHRY, CDR2 SYGVKD. CDR3 DNA: TGTGCCAGCTGTATGAACACTGAAGCTTTCTTT. Residues: CASCMNTEAFF.

The chain recombines TRBV7-2 with TRBJ2-7; D not certain. The length of the CDR3 is 11 residues. Deletions cut 3 bases from V and 3 bases from J, with 3 bases between. CDR1 is SGHTA, CDR2 FQGNSA, per germline. DNA for the CDR3: TGTGCCAGCAGCTTGGACTACGAGCAGTACTTC. Translation: CASSLDYEQYF.

V and J are TRBV5-5 and TRBJ2-5; D remains unclear. The CDR3 runs to 13 residues. Trimming removed 7 bases at V and 1 base at J, with 11 bases between. Looked up from germline, CDR1 is SGHKS and CDR2 is YYEKEE (reference sequence). The CDR3 loop is CASLTRPQETQYF. The CDR3 DNA follows: TGTGCCAGCCTAACTCGACCCCAAGAGACCCAGTACTTC.

This chain joins TRBV9 and TRBJ1-1; the D is unclear. The germline CDR1 and CDR2 sequences are SGDLS and YYNGEE. The CDR3 totals 13 residues. Trimming cost V 4 bases and J 1 base, with 8 bases left between them. CDR3 DNA sequence: TGTGCCAGCAGCCCCCGAGGGAACACTGAAGCTTTCTTT. Amino acids: CASSPRGNTEAFF.

This sequence joins TRBV5-6 and TRBJ1-1, with no clear D. Trimming removed 4 bases at V and 4 bases at J, with 23 bases between. There are 17 residues in the CDR3. Germline CDR1 reads SGHDT; CDR2 reads YYEEEE. In DNA, the CDR3 is TGTGCCAGCAGCCAGGAGAAGAGAGGGCGTGGGGTCACTGAAGCTTTCTTT. It translates to CASSQEKRGRGVTEAFF.

The chain employs TRBV7-9 and TRBJ1-4, with TRBD1 as a possible D gene (5 bases). CDR1 and CDR2 (germline): SEHNR, FQNEAQ (reference sequence). This CDR3 contains 14 residues. V dropped 5 bases and J dropped 4 bases, with 11 bases sitting between them. The CDR3 sequence: CASSLGGGNEKLFF. CDR3 DNA sequence: TGTGCCAGCAGCCTCGGTGGGGGTAATGAAAAACTGTTTTTT.

The genes are TRBV2 and TRBJ1-1; D is perhaps TRBD1 (5 bases). Trimming shortened V by 6 bases and J by 0 bases, and 11 bases separated the two germline ends. The CDR3 sequence is 14 residues long. Germline CDR1 SNHLY, CDR2 FYNNEI. The CDR3 DNA reads as TGTGCCAGCAGCTTGGGGGAAATGAACACTGAAGCTTTCTTT. Amino acid sequence: CASSLGEMNTEAFF.

This chain joins TRBV7-2 and TRBJ2-1; 8 nucleotides line up with TRBD2. With V trimmed by 5 bases and J by 15 bases, 6 bases remained unmatched. Germline CDR1 is SGHTA and CDR2 is FQGNSA. CDR3 length: 11 residues. The DNA of the CDR3 is TGTGCCAGCAGCCTCAGCGGGGGCCCGTTCTTC. Protein sequence: CASSLSGGPFF.